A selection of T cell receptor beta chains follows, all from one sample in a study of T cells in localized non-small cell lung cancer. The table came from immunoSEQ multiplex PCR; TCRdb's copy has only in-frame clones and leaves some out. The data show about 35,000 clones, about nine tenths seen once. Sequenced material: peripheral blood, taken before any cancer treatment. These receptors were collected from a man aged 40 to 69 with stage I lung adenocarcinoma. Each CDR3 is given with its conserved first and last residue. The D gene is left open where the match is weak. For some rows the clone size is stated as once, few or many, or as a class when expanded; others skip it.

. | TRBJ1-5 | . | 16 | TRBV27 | CASSLSGGYSNQPQHF | TGTGCCAGCAGTTTATCCGGGGGTTATAGCAATCAGCCCCAGCATTTT
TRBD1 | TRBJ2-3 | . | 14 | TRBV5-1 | CASSSRQGPDTQYF | TGCGCCAGCAGCAGCCGACAGGGGCCAGATACGCAGTATTTT
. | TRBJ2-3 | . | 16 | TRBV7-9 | CASSLSRSANSDTQYF | TGTGCCAGCAGCCTGTCTCGGTCCGCGAATTCAGATACGCAGTATTTT
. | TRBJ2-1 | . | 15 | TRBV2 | CASSAMEGAIDEQFF | TGTGCCAGCAGTGCGATGGAGGGGGCGATCGATGAGCAGTTCTTC
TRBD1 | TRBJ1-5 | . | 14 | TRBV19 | CASSIGDSARPQHF | TGTGCCAGTAGTATTGGGGACAGTGCTCGGCCCCAGCATTTT
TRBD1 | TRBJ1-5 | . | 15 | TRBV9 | CASSVEGQENQPQHF | TGTGCCAGCAGCGTAGAGGGACAGGAAAATCAGCCCCAGCATTTT
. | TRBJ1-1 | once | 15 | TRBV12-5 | CASVKQGLGDTEAFF | TGTGCTAGTGTTAAACAGGGATTAGGGGACACTGAAGCTTTCTTT
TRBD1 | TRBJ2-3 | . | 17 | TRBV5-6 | CASSLWGQGALGDTQYF | TGTGCCAGCAGCTTGTGGGGACAGGGCGCATTGGGGGATACGCAGTATTTT
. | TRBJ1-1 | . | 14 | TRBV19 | CASRGSEGNTEAFF | TGTGCCAGTAGAGGGTCGGAGGGGAACACTGAAGCTTTCTTT
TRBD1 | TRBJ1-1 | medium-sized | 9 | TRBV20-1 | CSAYTGANF | TGCAGTGCTTACACAGGGGCGAATTTT
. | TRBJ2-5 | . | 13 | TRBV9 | CASSVGDQETQYF | TGTGCCAGCAGCGTAGGTGATCAAGAGACCCAGTACTTC
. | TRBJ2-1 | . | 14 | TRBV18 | CASSPVDFYNEQFF | TGTGCCAGCTCACCCGTCGACTTTTACAATGAGCAGTTCTTC
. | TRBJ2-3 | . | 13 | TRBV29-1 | CSVARQGGDTQYF | TGCAGCGTTGCTCGTCAGGGAGGAGATACGCAGTATTTT
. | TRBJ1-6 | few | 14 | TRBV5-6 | CASSLQGMDSPLHF | TGTGCCAGCAGCTTACAGGGTATGGATTCACCCCTCCACTTT
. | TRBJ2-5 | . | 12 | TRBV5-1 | CASSGRGETQYF | TGCGCCAGCAGTGGTCGTGGAGAGACCCAGTACTTC
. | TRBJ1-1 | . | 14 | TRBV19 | CASSIDPNRPEAFF | TGTGCCAGTAGTATAGATCCGAACAGGCCCGAAGCTTTCTTT
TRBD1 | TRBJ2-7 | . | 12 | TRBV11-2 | CASSLWTGQQYF | TGTGCCAGCAGCTTGTGGACAGGGCAGCAGTACTTC
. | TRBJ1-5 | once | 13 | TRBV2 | CASRGQNNQPQHF | TGTGCCAGCAGGGGGCAAAACAATCAGCCCCAGCATTTT
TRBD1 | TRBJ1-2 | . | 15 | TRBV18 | CASSQRAQGVVGYTF | TGTGCCAGCTCTCAGAGGGCGCAGGGGGTAGTCGGCTACACCTTC
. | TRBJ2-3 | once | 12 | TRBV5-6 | CASSLLGSRLYF | TGTGCCAGCAGCTTGTTAGGCAGTAGGCTGTATTTT
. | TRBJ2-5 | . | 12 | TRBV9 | CASSVGAETQYF | TGTGCCAGCAGCGTAGGGGCGGAGACCCAGTACTTC
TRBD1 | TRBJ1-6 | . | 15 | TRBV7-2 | CASSSTGGVNSPLHF | TGTGCCAGCAGCTCAACAGGGGGCGTAAATTCACCCCTCCACTTT
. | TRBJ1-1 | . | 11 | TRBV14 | CASSQSPEAFF | TGTGCCAGCAGCCAAAGCCCCGAAGCTTTCTTT
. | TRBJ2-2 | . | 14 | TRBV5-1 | CASSLEPGTGELFF | TGCGCCAGCAGCTTGGAACCGGGCACCGGGGAGCTGTTTTTT
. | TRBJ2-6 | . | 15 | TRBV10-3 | CAISEDKRGFNVLTF | TGTGCCATCAGTGAGGACAAGAGAGGCTTCAACGTCCTGACTTTC
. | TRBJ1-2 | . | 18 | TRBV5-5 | CASSLVGGQVPANYGYTF | TGTGCCAGCAGCTTGGTAGGCGGGCAGGTCCCAGCTAACTATGGCTACACCTTC
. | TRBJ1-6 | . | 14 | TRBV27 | CASSLWRDSSPLHF | TGTGCCAGCAGTTTGTGGCGGGATAGTTCACCCCTCCACTTT
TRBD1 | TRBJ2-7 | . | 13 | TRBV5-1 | CASSLGDRDEQYF | TGCGCCAGCAGCTTGGGGGACAGGGACGAGCAGTACTTC
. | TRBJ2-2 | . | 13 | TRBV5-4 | CASSWSVTGELFF | TGTGCCAGCAGCTGGTCGGTTACCGGGGAGCTGTTTTTT
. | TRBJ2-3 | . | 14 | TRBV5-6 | CASSSYREQDTQYF | TGTGCCAGCAGCTCTTACAGGGAGCAAGATACGCAGTATTTT
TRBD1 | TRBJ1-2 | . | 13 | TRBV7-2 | CASSPGQNYGYTF | TGTGCCAGCAGCCCGGGACAGAACTATGGCTACACCTTC
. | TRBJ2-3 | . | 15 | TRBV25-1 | CASSLTGRLADTQYF | TGTGCCAGCAGCCTGACAGGAAGGTTGGCAGATACGCAGTATTTT
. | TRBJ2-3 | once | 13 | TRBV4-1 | CASSQEPPDTQYF | TGCGCCAGCAGCCAAGAGCCGCCAGATACGCAGTATTTT